This TCR beta chain was identified during a study of cytomegalovirus exposure and HLA in healthy donors. As for the study in general: Unique TCRs numbering approximately 81 million, obtained from HLA-typed donors, made up an early data release. Findings of the study overall: Highly shared sequence variants in one cluster were likely a sequencing artifact. Most TCR sequences were seen very rarely across donors, but some public TCRs occurred in many. Later on, a genetic analysis was performed. It linked a missense variant in DCLRE1C with V- and J-gene trimming of TCR beta.

This PCR relied on a set of 60 Vbeta primers and 13 Jbeta primers. The table came from immunoSEQ multiplex PCR; TCRdb's copy has only in-frame clones and leaves some out. The data contain 210,000 or so clones, roughly 76% of them singletons. This clone was counted a single time. Its antigen is unknown. Per the germline V gene, CDR1 is SGHTA and CDR2 is FQGNSA. V was pared by 5 bases and J by 0 bases, with 15 bases between. The CDR3 runs to 16 residues. The source is a woman between 25 and 40 years old in good health and CMV-seropositive. The chain joins TRBV7-2 to TRBJ2-3; tentative D call: TRBD2 (5 bases). Material: PBMCs. Here the CDR3 reads CASSPLVEGSTDTQYF. In DNA form, the CDR3 reads TGTGCCAGCAGCCCCCTCGTAGAGGGTAGCACAGATACGCAGTATTTT.